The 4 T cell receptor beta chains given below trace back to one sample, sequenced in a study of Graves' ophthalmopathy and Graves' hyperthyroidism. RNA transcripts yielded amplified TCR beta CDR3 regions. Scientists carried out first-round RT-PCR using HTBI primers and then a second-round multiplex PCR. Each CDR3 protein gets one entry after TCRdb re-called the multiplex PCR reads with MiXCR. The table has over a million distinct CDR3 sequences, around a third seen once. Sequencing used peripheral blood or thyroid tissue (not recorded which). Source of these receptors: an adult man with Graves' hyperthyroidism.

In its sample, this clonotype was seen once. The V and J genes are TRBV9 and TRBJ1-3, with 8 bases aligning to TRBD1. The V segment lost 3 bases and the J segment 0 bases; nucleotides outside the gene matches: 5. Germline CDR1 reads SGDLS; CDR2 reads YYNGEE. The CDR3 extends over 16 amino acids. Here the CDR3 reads CASSAGTGTSGNTIYF. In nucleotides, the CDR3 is TGTGCCAGCAGCGCAGGGACAGGAACCTCTGGAAACACCATATATTTT.

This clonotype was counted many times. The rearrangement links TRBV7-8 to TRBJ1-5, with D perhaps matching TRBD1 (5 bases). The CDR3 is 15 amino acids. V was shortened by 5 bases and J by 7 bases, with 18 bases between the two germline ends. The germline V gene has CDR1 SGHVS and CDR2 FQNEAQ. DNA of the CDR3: TGTGCCAGCAGCGCGGTTGGGGACCCCCGGCAGCCCCAGCATTTT. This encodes CASSAVGDPRQPQHF. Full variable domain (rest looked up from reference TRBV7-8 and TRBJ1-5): GAGVSQSPRYKVAKRGQDVALRCDPISGHVSLFWYQQALGQGPEFLTYFQNEAQLDKSGLPSDRFFAERPEGSVSTLKIQRTQQEDSAVYLCASSAVGDPRQPQHFGDGTRLSIL.

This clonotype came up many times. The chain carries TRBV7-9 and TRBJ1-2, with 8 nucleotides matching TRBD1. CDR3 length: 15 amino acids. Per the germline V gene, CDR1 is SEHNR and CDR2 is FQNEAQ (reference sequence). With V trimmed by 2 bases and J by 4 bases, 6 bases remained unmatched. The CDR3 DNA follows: TGTGCCAGCAGCTTATCAGCGACAGGGGCCTATGGCTACACCTTC. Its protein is CASSLSATGAYGYTF.

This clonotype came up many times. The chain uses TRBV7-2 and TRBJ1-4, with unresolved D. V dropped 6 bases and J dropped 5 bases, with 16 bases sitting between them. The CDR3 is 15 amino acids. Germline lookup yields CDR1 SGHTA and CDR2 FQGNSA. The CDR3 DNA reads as TGTGCCAGCAGTATCCGGGTAGGATCCAATGAAAAACTGTTTTTT. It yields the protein CASSIRVGSNEKLFF.